This is a list of T cell receptor beta chains from one sample in a study of T cell responses to AZD1222 COVID-19 vaccine. Some clones are missing from TCRdb's copy, which holds only in-frame ones; the method was immunoSEQ multiplex PCR. Among 150,000 or so clones listed, less than 95% were seen once. This specimen was peripheral blood, taken 28 days after the second AZD1222 dose. The receptors were gathered from an adult who received the AZD1222 COVID-19 vaccine. Each CDR3 is given with its conserved first and last residue. A D gene is named only where the DNA matches it firmly. A row's size may be missing; if present it is once, few, many or a size class.

D	size	V	J	CDR3	DNA
-	-	TRBV6-2/TRBV6-3	TRBJ2-7	CASSSNNYEQYF	TGTGCCAGCAGTTCGAACAACTACGAGCAGTACTTC
TRBD1	-	TRBV6-5	TRBJ1-2	CASSYSTGQGYGYTF	TGTGCCAGCAGTTACTCGACCGGACAGGGATATGGCTACACCTTC
-	-	TRBV9	TRBJ2-7	CASSVGPLSSEQYF	TGTGCCAGCAGCGTAGGACCCCTCTCCTCCGAGCAGTACTTC
TRBD1	-	TRBV11-3	TRBJ2-1	CASRGTGGNEQFF	TGTGCCAGCAGGGGGACAGGGGGCAATGAGCAGTTCTTC
TRBD2	-	TRBV11-2	TRBJ2-3	CASSLRLAGAGGTDTQYF	TGTGCCAGCAGCTTACGGCTAGCGGGAGCGGGGGGCACAGATACGCAGTATTTT
TRBD1	-	TRBV28	TRBJ1-5	CASSLGGTGTQPQHF	TGTGCCAGCAGCCTTGGGGGGACAGGGACCCAGCCCCAGCATTTT
TRBD1	-	TRBV18	TRBJ2-5	CASSLTDSGQGARETQYF	TGTGCCAGCTCACTAACCGATTCGGGACAGGGGGCGCGGGAGACCCAGTACTTC
-	-	TRBV28	TRBJ1-6	CASGRGGSYNSPLHF	TGTGCCAGCGGCCGTGGGGGCTCCTATAATTCACCCCTCCACTTT
-	-	TRBV5-1	TRBJ1-5	CASSLEGISNQPQHF	TGCGCCAGCAGCTTGGAGGGTATTAGCAATCAGCCCCAGCATTTT
TRBD2	-	TRBV7-9	TRBJ2-1	CASSLGSGILNEQFF	TGTGCCAGCAGCCTGGGGAGCGGGATTCTCAATGAGCAGTTCTTC
-	-	TRBV18	TRBJ2-7	CASSPQGGPYEQYF	TGTGCCAGCTCACCACAGGGCGGCCCCTACGAGCAGTACTTC
-	once	TRBV10-3	TRBJ1-3	CAISPREFSGNTIYF	TGTGCCATCAGTCCCAGGGAATTCTCTGGAAACACCATATATTTT
-	-	TRBV4-3	TRBJ1-4	CASSQGGRGISEKLFF	TGCGCCAGCAGCCAAGGGGGCCGTGGCATTAGTGAAAAACTGTTTTTT
TRBD2	-	TRBV28	TRBJ2-5	CASRTSGGANLQETQYF	TGTGCCAGCAGGACTAGCGGGGGGGCTAACTTACAAGAGACCCAGTACTTC
-	-	TRBV9	TRBJ1-2	CASSASLDRKFYGYTF	TGTGCCAGCAGCGCGTCCCTGGACCGAAAGTTCTATGGCTACACCTTC
TRBD1	few	TRBV11-2	TRBJ1-6	CASSRTQGRVSPLHF	TGTGCCAGCAGCCGAACACAGGGGAGGGTTTCACCCCTCCACTTT
-	-	TRBV7-6	TRBJ2-6	CASSHSRAGGGYSGANVLTF	TGTGCCAGCAGCCATTCCAGAGCGGGCGGAGGCTACTCTGGGGCCAACGTCCTGACTTTC
-	few	TRBV2	TRBJ1-2	CASSEGGHYIYGYTF	TGTGCCAGCAGTGAGGGGGGACACTACATCTATGGCTACACCTTC
-	-	TRBV14	TRBJ1-2	CASTPGGAGYGYTF	TGTGCCAGCACCCCTGGCGGAGCGGGCTATGGCTACACCTTC
-	-	TRBV11-2	TRBJ1-2	CASSLEGSYGYTF	TGTGCCAGCAGCTTAGAGGGCTCCTATGGCTACACCTTC
-	few	TRBV28	TRBJ1-5	CASSLRNRQPQHF	TGTGCCAGCAGTTTGCGGAACAGACAGCCCCAGCATTTT
TRBD1	-	TRBV4-3	TRBJ2-7	CASSQGPGQGTGEQYF	TGCGCCAGCAGCCAAGGTCCGGGACAGGGCACGGGCGAGCAGTACTTC
-	-	TRBV5-1	TRBJ2-5	CASRDGQETQYF	TGCGCCAGCCGGGACGGCCAAGAGACCCAGTACTTC
-	-	TRBV7-9	TRBJ2-7	CASSRRVGDYEQYF	TGTGCCAGCAGCAGGAGGGTTGGAGACTACGAGCAGTACTTC
-	-	TRBV28	TRBJ2-7	CASSLGQNYEQYF	TGTGCCAGCAGTTTGGGCCAGAACTACGAGCAGTACTTC
TRBD2	-	TRBV27	TRBJ2-1	CATLTSGREQFF	TGTGCCACTCTAACTAGCGGGAGAGAGCAGTTCTTC